This T cell receptor (beta chain) is from a study of T cells in Graves' hyperthyroidism and ophthalmopathy. Researchers took RNA transcripts and amplified the TCR beta CDR3 regions from them. The HTBI primer set was used in a first-round RT-PCR of the TCR CDR3. TCRdb itself ran the multiplex PCR reads through MiXCR, one entry per CDR3 protein. The sample lists approximately 690,000 distinct CDR3 sequences, around 21% occurring once. Germline V gene sequence: CDR1 MDHEN, CDR2 SYDVKM. The CDR3 consists of 18 residues. Trimming left V 6 bases short and J 6 bases short, with 30 bases between. Disease lasting under 3 months, a NOSPECS grade of at least 4, and a Clinical Activity Score of at least 3 were features of the ophthalmopathy patients. The study based diagnoses on clinical symptoms, serum thyroxine and TRAb, thyroid ultrasound and orbital computed tomography. From less than 13 ml of fresh peripheral blood, PBMCs were isolated.

The chain has TRBV28 and TRBJ2-7, with D maybe TRBD1 (6 bases). The receptor was derived from a man aged 25-45 years with Graves' ophthalmopathy. The sequenced sample consisted of blood. The CDR3 loop is CASSRIRQGFRGRCEQYF. The DNA of the CDR3 is TGTGCCAGCAGCCGGATCCGGCAGGGGTTCAGGGGCAGGTGCGAGCAGTACTTC.